These T cell receptor beta chains were read from a single sample in a study of T cell repertoires in cytomegalovirus infection. MiXCR, applied by TCRdb to the reads, yields one record per CDR3 protein. The sample shows about 500,000 distinct CDR3 sequences, 30% to 35% of them seen only once. Their specific antigens are unknown. The material was cultured PBMCs, obtained from culture after CMV antigen stimulation. These receptors were taken from a human donor in good health (CMV status not recorded). Some clones in this sample may be carry-over from other donors' samples. CDR3s include the opening cysteine and the closing phenylalanine or tryptophan. A D gene is named only where the DNA matches it firmly. Rows give clone size only sometimes, using once, few, many, or a class for an expanded clone.

D: TRBD1; V: TRBV4-2; J: TRBJ1-2; size: few; DNA: TGTGCCAGCAGCCAAGACACGGGGACAGGGGGGACGATCACCTTCTACACCTTC; CDR3: CASSQDTGTGGTITFYTF
D: -; V: TRBV7-2; J: TRBJ2-3; size: -; DNA: TGTGCCAGCAGCCCCGCGACGGGATTCGGGCAGTATTTT; CDR3: CASSPATGFGQYF
D: -; V: TRBV15; J: TRBJ2-3; size: -; DNA: TGTGCCACCAGCACCAGGACGTTCACAGATACGCAGTATTTT; CDR3: CATSTRTFTDTQYF
D: TRBD2; V: TRBV19; J: TRBJ2-1; size: -; DNA: TGTGCCAGTAGAAGGACTAGAGTGGATGAGCAGTTCTTC; CDR3: CASRRTRVDEQFF
D: -; V: TRBV7-6; J: TRBJ1-3; size: many; DNA: TGTGCCAGCAGCTTAGGGCAGCCGCCTAACACCATATATTTT; CDR3: CASSLGQPPNTIYF
D: TRBD1; V: TRBV7-2; J: TRBJ2-6; size: -; DNA: TGTGCCAGCAGCCCTCGGACAGGGGGAGGGTCTGGGGCCAACGTCCTGACTTTC; CDR3: CASSPRTGGGSGANVLTF
D: TRBD2; V: TRBV6-5; J: TRBJ2-2; size: -; DNA: TGTGCCAACCAACCTAGCGGGATGAACACCGGGGAGCTGTTTTTT; CDR3: CANQPSGMNTGELFF
D: TRBD2; V: TRBV11-2; J: TRBJ2-3; size: few; DNA: TGTGCCAGCAGACTACTAGCGGGTTATACGCAGTATTTT; CDR3: CASRLLAGYTQYF
D: TRBD2; V: TRBV29-1; J: TRBJ2-1; size: -; DNA: TGCAGCGTGTCGACTAGCGGGAAGACGAATGAGCAGTTCTTC; CDR3: CSVSTSGKTNEQFF
D: TRBD2; V: TRBV20-1; J: TRBJ2-7; size: -; DNA: TGCAGTGCTAGACTCGGGGGGGCGGGGACCTACGAGCAGTACTTC; CDR3: CSARLGGAGTYEQYF
D: TRBD1; V: TRBV6-6; J: TRBJ1-1; size: -; DNA: TGTGCCAGCAGTGAGACAGGGGGGATCACTGAAGCTTTCTTT; CDR3: CASSETGGITEAFF
D: -; V: TRBV6-2/TRBV6-3; J: TRBJ2-6; size: few; DNA: TGTGCCAGCAGTGAGGGAGGGGCCAACGTCCTGACTTTC; CDR3: CASSEGGANVLTF
D: TRBD1; V: TRBV24-1; J: TRBJ2-1; size: -; DNA: TGTGCCACCAGTGCAGGGGGCGGGAATGAGCAGTTCTTC; CDR3: CATSAGGGNEQFF
D: -; V: TRBV6-1; J: TRBJ2-6; size: many; DNA: TGTGCCACCATTGCTACTCCCTCTGGGGCCAACGTCCTGACTTTC; CDR3: CATIATPSGANVLTF
D: -; V: TRBV18; J: TRBJ2-1; size: many; DNA: TGTGCCAGCTCACCAGGCAATAGACTCGCCGGCAATGAGCAGTTCTTC; CDR3: CASSPGNRLAGNEQFF
D: -; V: TRBV6-5; J: TRBJ1-2; size: many; DNA: TGTGCCAGCAGTCCCCCGGGAGCGCAGGACTATGGCTACACCTTC; CDR3: CASSPPGAQDYGYTF
D: TRBD2; V: TRBV14; J: TRBJ2-5; size: -; DNA: TGTGCCAGCAGCCAGCCGGGACTAGCGGAGACCCAGTACTTC; CDR3: CASSQPGLAETQYF
D: -; V: TRBV6-2/TRBV6-3; J: TRBJ2-7; size: -; DNA: TGTGCCAGCAGTCGACCTTCCGGGACGTACACTTCCTACGAGCAGTACTTC; CDR3: CASSRPSGTYTSYEQYF
D: TRBD2; V: TRBV6-2/TRBV6-3; J: TRBJ2-5; size: -; DNA: TGTGCCAGCAGTTACCTAGCGGGAGGTTCTGGAGAGACCCAGTACTTC; CDR3: CASSYLAGGSGETQYF
D: TRBD2; V: TRBV19; J: TRBJ2-5; size: -; DNA: TGTGCCAGTAGTCTCGGACTAGAACAAGAGACCCAGTACTTC; CDR3: CASSLGLEQETQYF
D: -; V: TRBV7-2; J: TRBJ2-1; size: -; DNA: TGTGCCAGCAGCGACTTACTAGAGGGAGCGAGTGAGCAGTTCTTC; CDR3: CASSDLLEGASEQFF
D: -; V: TRBV6-5; J: TRBJ2-3; size: -; DNA: TGTGCCAGCAGTAAACTAGATACGCAGTATTTT; CDR3: CASSKLDTQYF
D: -; V: TRBV7-3; J: TRBJ2-1; size: few; DNA: TGTGCCAGCAGCTTACAGGGGATGGGTTACAATGAGCAGTTCTTC; CDR3: CASSLQGMGYNEQFF
D: -; V: TRBV20-1; J: TRBJ1-1; size: -; DNA: TGCAGTGCTAGGACCGGGGCAGCTAAAATGAACACTGAAGCTTTCTTT; CDR3: CSARTGAAKMNTEAFF
D: TRBD1; V: TRBV29-1; J: TRBJ1-2; size: -; DNA: TGCAGCGTGATGGACAGGGGACCGAACTATGGCTACACCTTC; CDR3: CSVMDRGPNYGYTF
D: TRBD1; V: TRBV7-8; J: TRBJ1-2; size: -; DNA: TGTGCCAGCAGCGAGGGACAGGGGAACTATGGCTACACCTTC; CDR3: CASSEGQGNYGYTF
D: TRBD2; V: TRBV12-3/TRBV12-4; J: TRBJ2-2; size: few; DNA: TGTGCCAGCAACCCTAGCGGCATGAACACCGGGGAGCTGTTTTTT; CDR3: CASNPSGMNTGELFF
D: -; V: TRBV7-9; J: TRBJ2-3; size: few; DNA: TGTGCCAGCAGCCCCCCCGGGAACACAGATACGCAGTATTTT; CDR3: CASSPPGNTDTQYF
D: TRBD2; V: TRBV28; J: TRBJ2-7; size: -; DNA: TGTGCCAGCAGTTTCTCCCGGACTAGCGGGAGAGGTTTGCGCGAGCAGTACTTC; CDR3: CASSFSRTSGRGLREQYF
D: -; V: TRBV7-2; J: TRBJ2-2; size: -; DNA: TGTGCCAGCAGCTTATTCGGAGTGACCGGGGAGCTGTTTTTT; CDR3: CASSLFGVTGELFF
D: TRBD1; V: TRBV18; J: TRBJ2-1; size: once; DNA: TGTGCCAGCTCACAAGACAGGGATGAGCAGTTCTTC; CDR3: CASSQDRDEQFF
D: TRBD1; V: TRBV28; J: TRBJ2-7; size: once; DNA: TGTGCCACCGCCGGGACAGGGGATAACGAGCAGTACTTC; CDR3: CATAGTGDNEQYF
D: TRBD1; V: TRBV10-1; J: TRBJ1-1; size: -; DNA: TGCGCCAGCAGGGGGACAGGGAAGGCCCCCGCTGAAGCTTTCTTT; CDR3: CASRGTGKAPAEAFF
D: -; V: TRBV7-2; J: TRBJ2-3; size: -; DNA: TGTGCAGAAGGGCTCAGGGCAGATACGCAGTATTTT; CDR3: CAEGLRADTQYF
D: -; V: TRBV6-2/TRBV6-3; J: TRBJ2-5; size: few; DNA: TGTGCCAGCAGTTACGCCCCACAGGGTAACCAAGAGACCCAGTACTTC; CDR3: CASSYAPQGNQETQYF
D: -; V: TRBV12-3/TRBV12-4; J: TRBJ2-3; size: few; DNA: TGTGCCAGCGGGCCACTCTCAGATACGCAGTATTTT; CDR3: CASGPLSDTQYF
D: -; V: TRBV23-1; J: TRBJ1-5; size: -; DNA: TGCGCCAGCAGTCAATCTCTAGGGATCGGCCAGCCCCAGCATTTT; CDR3: CASSQSLGIGQPQHF
D: -; V: TRBV28; J: TRBJ2-1; size: -; DNA: TGTGCCAGCAGTCGCCCCTCAAAACAGGGCGATGAGCAGTTCTTC; CDR3: CASSRPSKQGDEQFF
D: TRBD2; V: TRBV7-2; J: TRBJ2-1; size: few; DNA: TGTGCCAGCAGCTCGTCGGGGGGGACTAGCGGCTCCTACAATGAGCAGTTCTTC; CDR3: CASSSSGGTSGSYNEQFF
D: -; V: TRBV7-8; J: TRBJ2-6; size: -; DNA: TGTGCCAGCAGCTTACACTCGGGACGGAGTACACCCTCTGGGGCCAACGTCCTGACTTTC; CDR3: CASSLHSGRSTPSGANVLTF
D: -; V: TRBV11-3; J: TRBJ2-3; size: many; DNA: TGTGCCAGCCGCCCCAGGGTAATGTCAGATACGCAGTATTTT; CDR3: CASRPRVMSDTQYF
D: -; V: TRBV7-2; J: TRBJ1-1; size: -; DNA: TGTGCCAGCATTATAGCGGGGGGGCGGAACACTGAAGCTTTCTTT; CDR3: CASIIAGGRNTEAFF
D: -; V: TRBV6-2/TRBV6-3; J: TRBJ2-7; size: -; DNA: TGTGCCAGCAGTTACTTCCTTGGCGGACCCTACGAGCAGTACTTC; CDR3: CASSYFLGGPYEQYF
D: -; V: TRBV4-3; J: TRBJ2-5; size: -; DNA: TGCGCCAGCAGCCAAGAAACGGGCTCTCAGGGGGAGACCCAGTACTTC; CDR3: CASSQETGSQGETQYF
D: -; V: TRBV20-1; J: TRBJ2-4; size: few; DNA: TGCAGTGCTAGAGAACTAACGCCTGGGATACTAGCCAAAAACATTCAGTACTTC; CDR3: CSARELTPGILAKNIQYF
D: -; V: TRBV7-2; J: TRBJ2-5; size: few; DNA: TGTGCCAGCAGCCCCGCCCCTGGCGAGACCCAGTACTTC; CDR3: CASSPAPGETQYF
D: TRBD1; V: TRBV12-3/TRBV12-4; J: TRBJ2-1; size: few; DNA: TGTGCCAGCAGTTCCACAGGGGTATCCTACAATGAGCAGTTCTTC; CDR3: CASSSTGVSYNEQFF
D: -; V: TRBV12-3/TRBV12-4; J: TRBJ1-3; size: few; DNA: TGTGCCAGCAGTTTACGCAGCTACTCTGGAAACACCATATATTTT; CDR3: CASSLRSYSGNTIYF
D: TRBD1; V: TRBV28; J: TRBJ2-7; size: few; DNA: TGTGCCAGCAGAGTTTTACCCACCATTACCGGGACAGGGACCTACGAGCAGTACTTC; CDR3: CASRVLPTITGTGTYEQYF
D: -; V: TRBV5-1; J: TRBJ2-1; size: few; DNA: TGCGCCAGCAGCTTGCGGTACTCCTACAATGAGCAGTTCTTC; CDR3: CASSLRYSYNEQFF